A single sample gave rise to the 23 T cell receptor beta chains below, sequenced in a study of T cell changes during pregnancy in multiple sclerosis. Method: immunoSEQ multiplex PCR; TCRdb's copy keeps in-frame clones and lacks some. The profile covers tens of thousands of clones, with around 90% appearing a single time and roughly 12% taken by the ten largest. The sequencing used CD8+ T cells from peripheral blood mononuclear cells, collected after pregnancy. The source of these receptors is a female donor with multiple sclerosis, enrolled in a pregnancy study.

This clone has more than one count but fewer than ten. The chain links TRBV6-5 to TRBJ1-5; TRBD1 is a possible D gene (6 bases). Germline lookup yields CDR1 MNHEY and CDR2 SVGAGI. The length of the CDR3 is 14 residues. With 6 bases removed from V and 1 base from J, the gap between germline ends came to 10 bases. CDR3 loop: CASSSDRSNQPQHF. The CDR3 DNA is TGTGCCAGCAGCTCTGACAGGAGCAATCAGCCCCAGCATTTT.

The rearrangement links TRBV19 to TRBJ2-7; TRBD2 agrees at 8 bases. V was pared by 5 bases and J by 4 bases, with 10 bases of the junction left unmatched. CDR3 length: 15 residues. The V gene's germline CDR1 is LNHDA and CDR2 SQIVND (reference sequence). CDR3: CASSLMSRGRYEQYF. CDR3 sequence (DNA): TGTGCCAGTAGTTTAATGTCTCGCGGGAGGTACGAGCAGTACTTC.

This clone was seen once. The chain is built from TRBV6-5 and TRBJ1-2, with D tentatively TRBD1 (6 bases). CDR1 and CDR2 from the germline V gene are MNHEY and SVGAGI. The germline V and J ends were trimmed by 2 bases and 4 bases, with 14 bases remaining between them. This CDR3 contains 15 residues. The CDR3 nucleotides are TGTGCCAGCAGTTACCAGGAGGGGGGGTTCTATGGCTACACCTTC. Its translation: CASSYQEGGFYGYTF.

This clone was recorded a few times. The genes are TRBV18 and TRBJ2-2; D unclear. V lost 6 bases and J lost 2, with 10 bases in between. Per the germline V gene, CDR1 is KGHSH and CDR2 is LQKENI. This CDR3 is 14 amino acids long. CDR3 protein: CASSTLDNTGELFF. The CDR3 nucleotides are TGTGCCAGCTCGACTCTCGACAACACCGGGGAGCTGTTTTTT.

In DNA form, the CDR3 reads TGTGCCAGCAGCTTTGACCCCAGGGGTCCTAACTATGGCTACACCTTC. The encoded protein is CASSFDPRGPNYGYTF. The V gene is TRBV5-4, the J gene TRBJ1-2; D is possibly TRBD1 (6 bases). The ends were cut back, 2 bases at V and 0 bases at J, with 14 bases in the middle. Germline CDR1 SGHNT, CDR2 YYREEE (reference sequence). This CDR3 is built from 16 residues.

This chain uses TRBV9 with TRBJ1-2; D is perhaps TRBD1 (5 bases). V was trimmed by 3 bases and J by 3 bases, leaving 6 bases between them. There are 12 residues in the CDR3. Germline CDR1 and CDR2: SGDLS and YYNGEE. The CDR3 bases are TGTGCCAGCAGCGCAGGGTACTATGGCTACACCTTC. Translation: CASSAGYYGYTF.

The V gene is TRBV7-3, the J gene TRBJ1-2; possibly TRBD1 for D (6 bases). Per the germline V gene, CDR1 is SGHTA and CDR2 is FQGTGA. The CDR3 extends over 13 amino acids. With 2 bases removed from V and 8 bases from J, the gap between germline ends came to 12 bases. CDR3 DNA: TGTGCCAGCAGCTTATGGGACAAGGAAGGCTACACCTTC. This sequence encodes CASSLWDKEGYTF.

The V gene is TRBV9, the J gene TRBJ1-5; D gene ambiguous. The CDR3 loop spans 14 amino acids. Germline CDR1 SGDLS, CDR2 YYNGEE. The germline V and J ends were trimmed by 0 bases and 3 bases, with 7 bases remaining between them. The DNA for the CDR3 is TGTGCCAGCAGCGTAGAGGGAGTCAATCAGCCCCAGCATTTT. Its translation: CASSVEGVNQPQHF.

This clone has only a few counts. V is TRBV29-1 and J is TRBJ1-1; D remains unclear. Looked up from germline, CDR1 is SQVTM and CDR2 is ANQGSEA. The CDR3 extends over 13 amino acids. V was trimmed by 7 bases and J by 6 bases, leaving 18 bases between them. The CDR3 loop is CSGGRTGKAEAFF. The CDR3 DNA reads TGCAGCGGAGGTAGGACGGGGAAGGCTGAAGCTTTCTTT.

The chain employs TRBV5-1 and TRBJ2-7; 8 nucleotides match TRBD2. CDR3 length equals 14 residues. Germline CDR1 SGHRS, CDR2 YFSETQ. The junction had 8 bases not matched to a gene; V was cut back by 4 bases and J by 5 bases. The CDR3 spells CASSVAGLGNEQYF. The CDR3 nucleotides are TGCGCCAGCAGCGTAGCGGGGTTGGGGAACGAGCAGTACTTC.

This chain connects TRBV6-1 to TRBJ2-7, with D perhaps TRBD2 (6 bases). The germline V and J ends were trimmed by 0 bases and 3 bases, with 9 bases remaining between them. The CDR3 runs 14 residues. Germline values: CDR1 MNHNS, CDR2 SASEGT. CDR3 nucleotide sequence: TGTGCCAGCAGTGAAGCGCGGGACTTCTACGAGCAGTACTTC. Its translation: CASSEARDFYEQYF.

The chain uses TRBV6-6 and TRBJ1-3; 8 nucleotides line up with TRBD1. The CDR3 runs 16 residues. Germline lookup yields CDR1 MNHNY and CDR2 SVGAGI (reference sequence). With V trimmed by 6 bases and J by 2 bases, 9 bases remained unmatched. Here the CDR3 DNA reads TGTGCCAGCAGACACGGGGAGACAGGGGCTGGAAACACCATATATTTT. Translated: CASRHGETGAGNTIYF.

The CDR3 sequence is CASREQGNTEAFF. The DNA for the CDR3 is TGTGCCAGCAGAGAACAGGGGAACACTGAAGCTTTCTTT. The chain couples TRBV6-6 to TRBJ1-1; D perhaps matches TRBD1 (6 bases). V dropped 6 bases and J dropped 1 base, with 9 bases sitting between them. Germline CDR1 reads MNHNY; CDR2 reads SVGAGI (reference sequence). The CDR3 has 13 amino acids.

CDR3 nucleotides: TGTGCCAGCAGTGGAAGAGGCTACGAGCAGTACTTC. This gives the protein CASSGRGYEQYF. The chain links TRBV6-1 to TRBJ2-7; no clear D gene. There are 12 residues in the CDR3. Germline CDR1 reads MNHNS; CDR2 reads SASEGT. Trimming stripped 4 bases from V and 3 bases from J, with 7 bases between.

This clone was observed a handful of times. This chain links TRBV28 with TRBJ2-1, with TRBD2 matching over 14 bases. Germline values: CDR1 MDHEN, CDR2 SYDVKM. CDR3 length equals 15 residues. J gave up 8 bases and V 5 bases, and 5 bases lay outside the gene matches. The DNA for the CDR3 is TGTGCCAGCAGTCCCGGGACTAGCGGGGGCGATGAGCAGTTCTTC. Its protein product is CASSPGTSGGDEQFF.

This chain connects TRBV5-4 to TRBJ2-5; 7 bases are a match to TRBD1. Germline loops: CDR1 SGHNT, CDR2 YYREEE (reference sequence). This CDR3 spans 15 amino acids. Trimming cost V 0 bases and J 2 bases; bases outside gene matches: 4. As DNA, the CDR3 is TGTGCCAGCAGCTTGGGACAGGGACCACAAGAGACCCAGTACTTC. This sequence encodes CASSLGQGPQETQYF.

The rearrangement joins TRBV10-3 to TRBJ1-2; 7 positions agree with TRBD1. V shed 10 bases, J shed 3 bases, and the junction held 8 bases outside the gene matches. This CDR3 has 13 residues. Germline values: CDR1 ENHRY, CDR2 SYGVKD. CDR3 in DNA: TGTGCCACCGTGGCAGGGGGGTACTATGGCTACACCTTC. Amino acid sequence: CATVAGGYYGYTF.

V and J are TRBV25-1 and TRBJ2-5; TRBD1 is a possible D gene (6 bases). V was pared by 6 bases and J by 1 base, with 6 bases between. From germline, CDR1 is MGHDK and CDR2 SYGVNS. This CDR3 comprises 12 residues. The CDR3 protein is CASSRGQETQYF. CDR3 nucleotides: TGTGCCAGCAGCAGGGGCCAAGAGACCCAGTACTTC. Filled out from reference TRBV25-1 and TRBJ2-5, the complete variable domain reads EADIYQTPRYLVIGTGKKITLECSQTMGHDKMYWYQQDPGMELHLIHYSYGVNSTEKGDLSSESTVSRIRTEHFPLTLESARPSHTSQYLCASSRGQETQYFGPGTRLLVL.

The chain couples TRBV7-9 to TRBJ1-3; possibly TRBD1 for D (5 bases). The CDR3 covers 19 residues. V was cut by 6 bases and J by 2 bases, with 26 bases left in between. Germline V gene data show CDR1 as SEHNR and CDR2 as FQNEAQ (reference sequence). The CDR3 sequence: CASRKRRGSGDSTGNTIYF. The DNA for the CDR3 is TGTGCCAGCAGAAAACGGCGGGGGTCAGGAGATTCTACTGGAAACACCATATATTTT.

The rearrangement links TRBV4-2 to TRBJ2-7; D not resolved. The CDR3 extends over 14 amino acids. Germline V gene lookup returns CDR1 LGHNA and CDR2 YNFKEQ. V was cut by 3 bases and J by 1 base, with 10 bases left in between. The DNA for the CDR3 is TGTGCCAGCAGCCAGAGCCCCCTTTCCTACGAGCAGTACTTC. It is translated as CASSQSPLSYEQYF.

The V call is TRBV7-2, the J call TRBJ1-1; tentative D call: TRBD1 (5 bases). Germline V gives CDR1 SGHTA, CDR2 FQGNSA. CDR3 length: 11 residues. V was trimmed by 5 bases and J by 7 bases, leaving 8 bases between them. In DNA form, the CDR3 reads TGTGCCAGCAGCCGACAGAATGAAGCTTTCTTT. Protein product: CASSRQNEAFF.

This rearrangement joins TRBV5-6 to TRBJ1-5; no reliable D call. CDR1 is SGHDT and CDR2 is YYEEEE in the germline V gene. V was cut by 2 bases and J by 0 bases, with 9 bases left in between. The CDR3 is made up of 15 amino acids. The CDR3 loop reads CASSFGVYSNQPQHF. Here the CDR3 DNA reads TGTGCCAGCAGCTTCGGGGTTTATAGCAATCAGCCCCAGCATTTT.

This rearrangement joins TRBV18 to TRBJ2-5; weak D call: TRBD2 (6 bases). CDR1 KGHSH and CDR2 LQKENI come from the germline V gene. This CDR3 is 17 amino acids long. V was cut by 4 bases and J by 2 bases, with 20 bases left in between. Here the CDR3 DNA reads TGTGCCAGCTCACTTAAAGGAGGGACGGGATGGCAAGAGACCCAGTACTTC. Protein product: CASSLKGGTGWQETQYF.